This is a list of T cell receptor beta chains from one sample in a study of control samples from healthy donors and cancer patients. Sequencing was performed with immunoSEQ multiplex PCR; in TCRdb, only in-frame clones are kept and a portion is missing. The sample holds about 140,000 clones, 91% seen once. Sequences were obtained from blood. The receptors originated from a man in his late teens or twenties in good health. The CDR3 runs from the conserved cysteine through the conserved F or W. D genes are given only for firm matches. Clone sizes are given selectively: once, few, many, or a class where the clone is expanded.

d_gene,v_gene,j_gene,abundance,CDR3aa,CDR3nt
.,TRBV21-1,TRBJ2-3,.,CASSSTRGGKTDTQYF,TGTGCCAGCAGCTCAACCCGGGGGGGGAAGACAGATACGCAGTATTTT
.,TRBV20-1,TRBJ2-3,.,CNAPATDTQYF,TGCAATGCCCCCGCCACAGATACGCAGTATTTT
.,TRBV7-9,TRBJ1-5,.,CASSPTGNQPQHF,TGTGCCAGCAGCCCGACAGGCAATCAGCCCCAGCATTTT
.,TRBV12-3/TRBV12-4,TRBJ1-2,.,CASSQPEAGYTF,TGTGCCAGCAGCCAACCCGAAGCGGGCTACACCTTC
.,TRBV10-3,TRBJ2-7,.,CAISGGVSYEQYF,TGTGCCATCAGTGGGGGGGTGTCCTACGAGCAGTACTTC
.,TRBV27,TRBJ1-2,.,CASMAVRGDGYTF,TGTGCCAGCATGGCAGTTCGGGGCGATGGCTACACCTTC
TRBD2,TRBV4-1,TRBJ2-2,.,CASSPGLAENTGELFF,TGCGCCAGCAGCCCGGGACTAGCGGAGAACACCGGGGAGCTGTTTTTT
.,TRBV9,TRBJ1-2,few,CASSVAKDTYYGYTF,TGTGCCAGCAGCGTAGCTAAGGACACCTACTATGGCTACACCTTC
.,TRBV6-5,TRBJ1-2,few,CASNRAPNYGYTF,TGTGCCAGCAACCGGGCCCCTAACTATGGCTACACCTTC
TRBD2,TRBV10-3,TRBJ2-3,.,CAIGLAGPDTQYF,TGTGCCATTGGACTAGCGGGGCCAGATACGCAGTATTTT
.,TRBV5-1,TRBJ1-2,.,CASSGDPPRGGYTF,TGCGCCAGCAGCGGAGACCCACCAAGGGGAGGCTACACCTTC
TRBD1,TRBV30,TRBJ1-1,.,CAWSGPTTGAEAFF,TGTGCCTGGAGCGGACCTACAACAGGGGCTGAAGCTTTCTTT
.,TRBV7-9,TRBJ2-1,.,CASSSSNARQDSYNEQFF,TGTGCCAGCAGCTCGTCAAATGCTCGACAGGACTCCTACAATGAGCAGTTCTTC
.,TRBV19,TRBJ1-4,once,CASGRIEKLFF,TGTGCCAGTGGTCGGATCGAGAAACTGTTTTTT
.,TRBV19,TRBJ1-1,.,CASSKLTGSTMNTEAFF,TGTGCCAGTAGTAAGCTGACAGGCAGTACCATGAACACTGAAGCTTTCTTT
TRBD1,TRBV28,TRBJ2-7,.,CASSSPDRDEQYF,TGTGCCAGCAGTTCCCCGGACAGGGACGAGCAGTACTTC
TRBD1,TRBV20-1,TRBJ1-2,.,CSASGGSAGGKGGYTF,TGCAGTGCTAGTGGCGGATCGGCAGGGGGAAAGGGAGGCTACACCTTC
.,TRBV28,TRBJ1-1,.,CASTRRGADTEAFF,TGTGCCAGCACACGACGGGGGGCGGACACTGAAGCTTTCTTT
TRBD1,TRBV18,TRBJ1-5,.,CASSPGTGPNQPQHF,TGTGCCAGCTCACCCGGGACAGGCCCCAATCAGCCCCAGCATTTT
TRBD1,TRBV19,TRBJ1-5,.,CASRDRGNQPQHF,TGTGCCAGTAGGGACAGGGGCAATCAGCCCCAGCATTTT
.,TRBV25-1,TRBJ1-2,.,CASSEAAGYTF,TGTGCCAGCAGTGAGGCAGCCGGCTACACCTTC
.,TRBV19,TRBJ1-5,.,CASSIDPGTKNQPQHF,TGTGCCAGTAGTATAGACCCCGGGACAAAGAATCAGCCCCAGCATTTT
TRBD1,TRBV19,TRBJ1-2,.,CASSIRPPGGGYTF,TGTGCCAGTAGTATTCGTCCTCCAGGGGGTGGCTACACCTTC
.,TRBV5-1,TRBJ1-1,.,CASSPSPGGTEAFF,TGCGCCAGCAGCCCGTCACCCGGGGGCACTGAAGCTTTCTTT
TRBD1,TRBV13,TRBJ2-1,.,CASSFGQADNEQFF,TGTGCCAGCAGCTTCGGACAGGCTGACAATGAGCAGTTCTTC
TRBD2,TRBV2,TRBJ2-7,.,CASRTSGGPYEQYF,TGTGCCAGCAGGACTAGCGGGGGGCCATACGAGCAGTACTTC
.,TRBV5-5,TRBJ2-7,.,CASSFEGIHYEQYF,TGTGCCAGCAGCTTCGAGGGGATACACTACGAGCAGTACTTC
TRBD1,TRBV2,TRBJ2-7,.,CASTDRDRGRVEQYF,TGTGCCAGCACCGACCGGGACAGGGGGCGGGTCGAGCAGTACTTC
TRBD1,TRBV3-1/TRBV3-2,TRBJ2-6,.,CASSLTGGSGANVLTF,TGTGCCAGCAGCCTGACAGGGGGCTCCGGGGCCAACGTCCTGACTTTC
TRBD2,TRBV11-2,TRBJ2-3,.,CASSPGRGGAPDTQYF,TGTGCCAGCAGCCCTGGACGCGGGGGGGCCCCAGATACGCAGTATTTT
.,TRBV2,TRBJ2-4,.,CASSEGSPSIQYF,TGTGCCAGCAGTGAAGGGTCGCCGAGCATTCAGTACTTC
.,TRBV6-5,TRBJ1-2,.,CASSYALGLGYGYTF,TGTGCCAGCAGTTACGCCCTTGGATTGGGGTATGGCTACACCTTC
TRBD2,TRBV7-3,TRBJ2-1,.,CASSFTSGAYNEQFF,TGTGCCAGCAGCTTTACTAGCGGGGCGTACAATGAGCAGTTCTTC
.,TRBV10-3,TRBJ1-1,.,CAAGGGLAEAFF,TGTGCCGCGGGGGGGGGCTTGGCTGAAGCTTTCTTT
.,TRBV4-1,TRBJ1-1,.,CASSQVDSTEAFF,TGCGCCAGCAGCCAAGTCGATTCCACTGAAGCTTTCTTT
TRBD1,TRBV18,TRBJ2-3,.,CASSPGQVRDTQYF,TGTGCCAGCTCACCGGGACAGGTCCGCGATACGCAGTATTTT
TRBD2,TRBV4-3,TRBJ2-2,.,CASSHGLAGGNTGGELFF,TGCGCCAGCAGCCACGGACTAGCGGGGGGTAATACAGGTGGGGAGCTGTTTTTT
TRBD1,TRBV7-7,TRBJ2-1,.,CASSPGQGAHNEQFF,TGTGCCAGCAGTCCGGGACAGGGGGCTCACAATGAGCAGTTCTTC
TRBD2,TRBV19,TRBJ2-3,once,CASSIVLAGASTDTQYF,TGTGCCAGTAGTATAGTCCTAGCGGGGGCCTCCACAGATACGCAGTATTTT
.,TRBV30,TRBJ2-5,.,CAWSAWARETQYF,TGTGCCTGGAGTGCCTGGGCACGGGAGACCCAGTACTTC
.,TRBV5-6,TRBJ2-7,.,CASSPGTYEQYF,TGTGCCAGCAGCCCCGGGACCTACGAGCAGTACTTC
TRBD2,TRBV6-2/TRBV6-3,TRBJ2-4,.,CASSYFVAGLAKNIQYF,TGTGCCAGCAGTTACTTCGTAGCGGGGCTAGCCAAAAACATTCAGTACTTC
TRBD1,TRBV7-9,TRBJ1-4,.,CASSPGTGESEKLFF,TGTGCCAGCAGCCCCGGGACAGGGGAGAGTGAAAAACTGTTTTTT
TRBD2,TRBV6-2/TRBV6-3,TRBJ2-7,.,CASSYSRAGSGGGEEQYF,TGTGCCAGCAGTTACTCACGGGCAGGCTCGGGAGGAGGAGAAGAGCAGTACTTC
TRBD2,TRBV7-3,TRBJ2-3,once,CASSLRPTTSGGADTQYF,TGTGCCAGCAGCTTAAGACCCACGACTAGCGGGGGGGCAGATACGCAGTATTTT
.,TRBV30,TRBJ2-1,few,CAWSVGQYNEQFF,TGTGCCTGGAGTGTGGGGCAGTACAATGAGCAGTTCTTC
.,TRBV18,TRBJ1-2,.,CASSYESDYGYTF,TGTGCCAGCTCTTACGAGTCTGACTATGGCTACACCTTC
.,TRBV19,TRBJ1-2,.,CASSEGFYGYTF,TGTGCCAGTAGCGAGGGGTTCTATGGCTACACCTTC
.,TRBV5-6,TRBJ1-1,.,CASSLGWATEAFF,TGTGCCAGCAGCTTGGGGTGGGCCACTGAAGCTTTCTTT
.,TRBV7-3,TRBJ2-1,few,CASSPRNSAGEQFF,TGTGCCAGCAGCCCCAGGAACTCAGCTGGTGAGCAGTTCTTC
TRBD1,TRBV19,TRBJ1-2,.,CAVGQGDYGYTF,TGTGCCGTTGGACAGGGTGACTATGGCTACACCTTC
.,TRBV9,TRBJ2-1,.,CASSAGASVPYNEQFF,TGTGCCAGCAGCGCGGGAGCTAGCGTCCCCTACAATGAGCAGTTCTTC
.,TRBV27,TRBJ1-1,.,CASSLRPRATEAFF,TGTGCCAGCAGTCTCAGGCCCCGGGCCACTGAAGCTTTCTTT
TRBD1,TRBV28,TRBJ1-1,.,CASSLGDRESTEAFF,TGTGCCAGCAGTTTAGGGGACAGGGAGAGCACTGAAGCTTTCTTT
.,TRBV7-2,TRBJ2-4,.,CASSSATGLAKNIQYF,TGTGCCAGCAGCAGCGCCACAGGACTAGCCAAAAACATTCAGTACTTC
.,TRBV19,TRBJ2-7,.,CASSIGPGAIYEQYF,TGTGCCAGTAGTATAGGTCCAGGGGCAATTTACGAGCAGTACTTC
TRBD2,TRBV3-1/TRBV3-2,TRBJ2-5,.,CASSPLTSGGSQETQYF,TGTGCCAGCAGCCCCCTGACTAGCGGGGGGTCGCAAGAGACCCAGTACTTC